This TCR beta chain stems from a study of T cells in Graves' hyperthyroidism and ophthalmopathy (dated by TCRdb to about 2019). With respect to the entire study: Peripheral blood was collected at initial diagnosis, before any treatment. Prospective prediction of ophthalmopathy was tested in an independent validation cohort of 18 to 20 hyperthyroidism patients and 15 to 17 patients who later progressed to ophthalmopathy. The paper reports TCR Vbeta CDR3 sequencing of 130 to 150 peripheral blood samples: under 45 ophthalmopathy, under 80 hyperthyroidism and approximately 17 progressor patients. The roughly 90 discovery patients were divided at random into training and test sets in a 7:3 ratio. To identify distinguishing TCR V-J signatures, a discovery cohort of 95 to 100 patients was used, comprising roughly 45 with Graves' ophthalmopathy and about 59 with stable Graves' hyperthyroidism. In addition, the study compared T-cell repertoires in thyroid tissue and in blood from roughly six Graves' hyperthyroidism patients. Once sampling was done, hyperthyroidism patients were given methimazole at a starting dose of 30 mg daily, whereas ophthalmopathy patients were given high-dose intravenous methylprednisolone. Points the paper makes about the study in general: Blood samples also contained most of the expanded thyroid clonotypes (frequency above 0.001), which suggests that blood repertoires may reflect thyroid immune responses. In validation, the model predicted progression to ophthalmopathy with 60% to 71% sensitivity and about 72% specificity, a median of approximately 6.5 months before onset. No statistical method was used to set the sample size in advance, and investigators knew the group allocation. Ophthalmopathy was separated from stable hyperthyroidism by a 13 V-J signature model, with 85% to 90% sensitivity and about 81% specificity obtained in cross-validation and 80%/75% obtained in testing.

Ophthalmopathy patients had moderately to severely active disease, Clinical Activity Score of at least 3, NOSPECS grade of at least 4, and duration under 3 months. Any patient with an uncontrolled infection, another autoimmune disease, pregnancy or lactation was excluded. Diagnoses were established on the basis of clinical symptoms, serum thyroxine and TRAb, thyroid ultrasound, and orbital computed tomography. Ficoll-Paque density gradient centrifugation was used to isolate PBMCs from 8 to 10 ml of fresh peripheral blood. Trizol reagent was used to extract total RNA, and RNA quality was then checked on an Agilent 2100 Bioanalyzer. In its sample, this clonotype was seen many times. What antigen it recognizes has not been identified. The record has no base qualities; no much larger clone is one base away. The TCR beta CDR3 regions were amplified from RNA transcripts. For the first round of RT-PCR on the TCR CDR3, the HTBI primer set was used together with the Qiagen OneStep RT-PCR kit. A second multiplex PCR round built the libraries, followed by size selection and purification. Libraries were sequenced paired-end with 100 bp reads on an Illumina HiSeq2000. In the source study's methods: SOAPnuke was used to process the raw data, removing reads that contained adapters or uncalled bases, had a mean Phred below 15, or lacked an exact match to the constant primer or identifier. High-quality paired reads were merged with COPE v1.2.5, and unique nucleotide sequences were defined as clonotypes. MiTCR v1.1 was used to align the clonotypes against IMGT TRBV, TRBD and TRBJ reference segments. The analysis included only V-J combinations with a frequency above 0.0001, which together covered around 99% of the repertoires. A TCS score was defined as the ratio of F50 (clonal expansion) to E x V (chaos), with BLOSUM62-based TCRdist applied between CDR3 peptides within each V-J. Welch's t-statistics and random forest reduced roughly 500 V-J features to about 13, which were used in a naive Bayes classifier (R e1071). TCRdb trimmed public reads at Q25 via fastp, called clones via MiXCR and kept in-frame beta chains. Rows are unified per CDR3 protein, each entry keeping the most common DNA and genes. TCRdb assigned the V and J calls; the authors' analysis was not used. This sample has roughly 400,000 distinct CDR3 sequences in its table, and over 12% of those were observed once. In total, the top ten clones hold approximately 29% of the sample.

The germline V gene (reference sequence) sets CDR1 to MNHEY and CDR2 to SMNVEV. V and J are trimmed by 6 bases and 2 bases, and the gene matches miss 4 bases of the junction. The CDR3 starts with the cysteine, ends with the phenylalanine, and has 14 residues. The DNA shown is the 42-base CDR3, in frame from base 1. Here the chain combines TRBV27 and TRBJ2-1, with 7 bases aligning to TRBD1. The sequenced sample was blood. The sequence derives from a man in his fifties with Graves' ophthalmopathy. The nucleotides are TGTGCCAGCAGCCCCGGGACAGCCTACAATGAGCAGTTCTTC. It translates as CASSPGTAYNEQFF.